The rows below give T cell receptor beta chains drawn from one sample of a study of human T cells and chemical hapten exposure. TCRdb independently ran MiXCR on the RACE reads; one entry per CDR3 protein. The table records some 180,000 distinct CDR3 sequences, around 20% of them present only once. The material was whole blood, obtained in connection with sensitization to the hapten diphenylcyclopropenone (DPC). Receptors were obtained from a woman aged 45-59 years with alopecia areata. Some clones in this sample may be carry-over from other donors' samples. Both conserved end residues are trimmed from each CDR3. D genes are given only for firm matches.

V gene: TRBV4-2
D gene: TRBD2
J gene: TRBJ2-3
CDR3 protein: ASSQFASGRADTQY

V gene: TRBV30
D gene: NA
J gene: TRBJ2-2
CDR3 protein: AWSPLNTGELF

V gene: TRBV20-1
D gene: TRBD2
J gene: TRBJ2-3
CDR3 protein: SASPPGLGTDTQY

V gene: TRBV5-1
D gene: NA
J gene: TRBJ2-7
CDR3 protein: ASTSGSGNEQY

V gene: TRBV5-1
D gene: NA
J gene: TRBJ1-1
CDR3 protein: ASSLVAWRGTEAF

V gene: TRBV27
D gene: NA
J gene: TRBJ2-7
CDR3 protein: ASSHGTSLYEQY

V gene: TRBV20-1
D gene: NA
J gene: TRBJ1-2
CDR3 protein: SARDEGGVNYGYT

V gene: TRBV29-1
D gene: TRBD1
J gene: TRBJ2-7
CDR3 protein: SVDFGTGTSEQY

V gene: TRBV10-3
D gene: TRBD1
J gene: TRBJ2-7
CDR3 protein: AISDKDRRFSGSYEQY

V gene: TRBV20-1
D gene: TRBD2
J gene: TRBJ2-7
CDR3 protein: SAAGLADEQY

V gene: TRBV2
D gene: TRBD1
J gene: TRBJ1-6
CDR3 protein: ASSVDRGRDSPLH

V gene: TRBV27
D gene: NA
J gene: TRBJ2-1
CDR3 protein: ASSILRPLGVNEQF

V gene: TRBV19
D gene: NA
J gene: TRBJ1-4
CDR3 protein: ASSITSDEKLF

V gene: TRBV5-1
D gene: TRBD1
J gene: TRBJ1-2
CDR3 protein: ASSLDRGYGYT

V gene: TRBV5-1
D gene: TRBD1
J gene: TRBJ2-2
CDR3 protein: ASSRSIQGVAGELF

V gene: TRBV12-3/TRBV12-4
D gene: TRBD2
J gene: TRBJ2-5
CDR3 protein: ASRLGTSGSQAKTQY

V gene: TRBV3-1
D gene: TRBD1
J gene: TRBJ1-1
CDR3 protein: ASSPPTGKNTEAF

V gene: TRBV11-3
D gene: TRBD1
J gene: TRBJ2-3
CDR3 protein: ASSGSRDQGADTQY

V gene: TRBV29-1
D gene: TRBD1
J gene: TRBJ1-2
CDR3 protein: SVEGKDRVYGYT

V gene: TRBV20-1
D gene: NA
J gene: TRBJ2-1
CDR3 protein: SAPKGAGSMEF

V gene: TRBV29-1
D gene: NA
J gene: TRBJ1-1
CDR3 protein: SVLTPPMNTEAF

V gene: TRBV3-1
D gene: NA
J gene: TRBJ1-5
CDR3 protein: ASSQRGFGNQPQH

V gene: TRBV18
D gene: TRBD1
J gene: TRBJ1-5
CDR3 protein: ASSPPRTGGAGNQPQH

V gene: TRBV27
D gene: NA
J gene: TRBJ1-1
CDR3 protein: ASWSWDSGQSLNTEAF

V gene: TRBV5-1
D gene: NA
J gene: TRBJ2-7
CDR3 protein: ASSLATDIYEQY

V gene: TRBV6-6
D gene: NA
J gene: TRBJ2-7
CDR3 protein: ASSYSQGYEQY

V gene: TRBV5-1
D gene: NA
J gene: TRBJ1-4
CDR3 protein: ASSLGANEKLF